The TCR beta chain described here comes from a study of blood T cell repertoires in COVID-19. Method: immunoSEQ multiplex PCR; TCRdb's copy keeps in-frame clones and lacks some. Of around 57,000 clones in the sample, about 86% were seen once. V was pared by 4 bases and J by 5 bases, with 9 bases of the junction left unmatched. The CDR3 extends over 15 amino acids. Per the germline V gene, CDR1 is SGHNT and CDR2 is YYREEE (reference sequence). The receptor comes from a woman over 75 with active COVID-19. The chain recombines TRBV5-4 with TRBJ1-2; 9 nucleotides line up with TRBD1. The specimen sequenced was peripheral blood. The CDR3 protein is CASSIRTGANYGYTF. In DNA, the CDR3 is TGTGCCAGCAGCATCCGGACAGGGGCCAATTATGGCTACACCTTC.